The entry below describes one TCR beta chain. Its antigen is still unknown. The sample's time point: week 11, during vaccination. Each dose delivered 300 ug of mutant IDH1 20-mer peptide subcutaneously with imiquimod. Data came from immunoSEQ multiplex PCR; TCRdb stores just in-frame clones and leaves some out. The sample carries 30,000 to 40,000 clones, roughly 84% recorded once. The data derive from a study of a mutant IDH1 vaccine in newly diagnosed glioma. In the study overall: The patients were given eight vaccinations, one each in weeks 1, 3, 5, 7, 11, 15, 19 and 23. Vaccines began 4-6 weeks after radiotherapy alone, or with temozolomide cycles. The earlier regimen, radiotherapy, temozolomide, or both, was most often both.

Findings of the study overall: Apparently, pseudoprogression bore no relation to changes among the top peripheral T cell clonotypes.

The TCR comes from a man aged 35-49 years with glioma. The sequencing here drew on PBMCs, taken from a glioma patient whose treatment included an IDH1 peptide vaccine.

Here the CDR3 DNA reads TGCGCCAGCAGCCGACTAGCGGGAGAGGCCGGGGAGCTGTTTTTT. Its translation is CASSRLAGEAGELFF. The chain joins TRBV5-1 to TRBJ2-2, with 12 bases that match TRBD2. The germline CDR1 and CDR2 sequences are SGHRS and YFSETQ. This CDR3 spans 15 amino acids. The V segment lost 4 bases and the J segment 6 bases; nucleotides outside the gene matches: 4.